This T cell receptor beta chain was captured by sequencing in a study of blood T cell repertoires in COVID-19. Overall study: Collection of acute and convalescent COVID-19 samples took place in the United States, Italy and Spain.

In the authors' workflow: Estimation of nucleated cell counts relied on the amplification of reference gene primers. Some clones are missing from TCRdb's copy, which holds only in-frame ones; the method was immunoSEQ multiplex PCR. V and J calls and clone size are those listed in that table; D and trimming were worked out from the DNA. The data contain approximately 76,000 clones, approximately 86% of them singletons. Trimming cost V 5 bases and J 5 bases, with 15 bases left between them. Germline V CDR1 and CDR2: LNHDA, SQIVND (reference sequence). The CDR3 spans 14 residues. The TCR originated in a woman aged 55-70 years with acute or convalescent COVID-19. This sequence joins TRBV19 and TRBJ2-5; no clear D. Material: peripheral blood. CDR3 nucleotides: TGTGCCAGTAGTCCCCGGGTAGCCGGGGAGACCCAGTACTTC. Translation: CASSPRVAGETQYF.